These 32 T cell receptor beta chains originate from one sample sequenced in a study of human T cells and chemical hapten exposure (dated by TCRdb to the early 2020s). Preparation of the library involved RACE. TCRdb lists the instrument as NextSeq 500. TCRdb reran the public reads through fastp at Q25 and MiXCR, keeping productive beta chains. For every CDR3 protein sequence, its rows merge into one entry that carries the most common genes and DNA. Here the sample has around 120,000 distinct CDR3 sequences; about an eighth occur a single time. The leading ten clones occupy about 0.9% of the sample. This specimen's time point label, interpreted: patch test 1, 2 weeks after DPC sensitization. The sample's treatment or condition label, decoded: therapeutic diphenylcyclopropenone sensitization with weekly scalp DPC. The sequencing here drew on whole blood, taken in connection with sensitization to the hapten diphenylcyclopropenone (DPC). These receptor sequences come from a man younger than 35 with alopecia areata. Some clones in this sample may be carry-over from other donors' samples.

The chain has TRBV4-1 and TRBJ2-2, with TRBD2 identical over 9 bases. The length of the CDR3 is 18 residues. Germline V gene data show CDR1 as MGHRA and CDR2 as YSYEKL. The ends lost 0 bases at V and 2 bases at J; junction bases unmatched: 7. CDR3 nucleotide sequence: TGCGCCAGCAGCCAAGAGACTAGCGGACTATTAAACACCGGGGAGCTGTTTTTT. This codes for CASSQETSGLLNTGELFF.

This clonotype was detected only a few times. This chain uses TRBV4-1 with TRBJ2-7, with D perhaps matching TRBD1 (6 bases). Germline V gene lookup returns CDR1 MGHRA and CDR2 YSYEKL. Trimming cost V 6 bases and J 5 bases, with 23 bases left between them. The length of the CDR3 is 16 residues. In nucleotides, the CDR3 is TGCGCCAGCAGGGTCTCGGTCGGTTGGGGGCGGAACGAGCAGTACTTC. Amino acid sequence: CASRVSVGWGRNEQYF.

This clonotype has more than one count but fewer than ten. The chain couples TRBV12-3 or TRBV12-4 to TRBJ1-2; TRBD1 agrees at 8 bases. V was clipped by 5 bases and J by 8 bases; unmatched bases: 7. The CDR3 has 13 amino acids. CDR3 region: CASSTRTGNGYTF. The CDR3 DNA reads TGTGCCAGCAGTACGCGGACAGGGAACGGCTACACCTTC.

This clonotype turned up a few times. The V gene is TRBV20-1, the J gene TRBJ2-6; D is perhaps TRBD1 (6 bases). V lost 6 bases to trimming and J lost 0 bases, with 15 bases between them. The germline CDR1 and CDR2 sequences are DFQATT and SNEGSKA (reference sequence). This CDR3 comprises 16 residues. In DNA, the CDR3 is TGCAGTGCCAACAGGGCCCACAGCTCTGGGGCCAACGTCCTGACTTTC. Translating gives CSANRAHSSGANVLTF.

This rearrangement joins TRBV5-4 to TRBJ1-6, with 11 bases that match TRBD1. V was clipped by 8 bases and J by 7 bases; unmatched bases: 5. This CDR3 region has 14 residues. Germline V gene lookup returns CDR1 SGHNT and CDR2 YYREEE (reference sequence). The CDR3 nucleotides are TGTGCCAGTAGGACAGGGGGCAGAAATTCACCCCTCCACTTT. Amino acid sequence: CASRTGGRNSPLHF.

Here the CDR3 reads CASSKSRGTYSNQPQHF. The CDR3 DNA reads as TGTGCCAGCAGCAAATCTCGGGGAACTTATAGCAATCAGCCCCAGCATTTT. The chain carries TRBV21-1 and TRBJ1-5. TRBV21-1 is recorded as a pseudogene. This CDR3 is built from 17 residues.

This clonotype was detected a few times. The V gene is TRBV10-1, the J gene TRBJ1-1; 9 bases are a match to TRBD1. The length of the CDR3 is 14 residues. Germline CDR1 WNHNN, CDR2 SYGVQD (reference sequence). Trimming at V came to 5 bases and at J to 4 bases, leaving 5 bases not matched to a gene. The CDR3: CASSMTGGITEAFF. CDR3 sequence (DNA): TGCGCCAGCAGTATGACAGGGGGGATCACTGAAGCTTTCTTT.

This clonotype has ten or more counts. The V call is TRBV6-4, the J call TRBJ2-2; 9 positions agree with TRBD2. V shed 6 bases and J 5 bases; nucleotides not matched to a gene: 7. The CDR3 loop spans 15 amino acids. CDR1 is MRHNA and CDR2 is SNTAGT in the germline V gene. CDR3 nucleotides: TGTGCCAGCAGCCCTTCTAGCGGGGAAACCGGGGAGCTGTTTTTT. Encoded protein: CASSPSSGETGELFF.

The J gene is TRBJ1-1, the V gene TRBV18; no firm D call. Germline values: CDR1 KGHSH, CDR2 LQKENI. The CDR3 extends over 14 amino acids. V lost 6 bases and J lost 1, with 12 bases in between. DNA of the CDR3: TGTGCCAGCTCTCCCATTGAGGGGAACACTGAAGCTTTCTTT. As protein: CASSPIEGNTEAFF.

The chain employs TRBV18 and TRBJ2-1; 10 nucleotides match TRBD1. The junction had 11 bases not matched to a gene; V was cut back by 3 bases and J by 9 bases. Germline V CDR1 and CDR2: KGHSH, LQKENI. The CDR3 is 16 amino acids. CDR3 nucleotide sequence: TGTGCCAGCTCACCGCGGGACAGGGGTCCTACCACTGAGCAGTTCTTC. Its protein product is CASSPRDRGPTTEQFF.

The chain recombines TRBV5-1 with TRBJ1-1; a weak D match, TRBD1 (6 bases). The CDR3 spans 14 residues. V was clipped by 7 bases and J by 1 base, with 14 bases between them. Germline values: CDR1 SGHRS, CDR2 YFSETQ. The CDR3 bases are TGCGCCAGCCGAGGGGGACAAACGAACACTGAAGCTTTCTTT. It specifies CASRGGQTNTEAFF.

Ten or more counts support this clonotype. V and J are TRBV6-5 and TRBJ1-2; maybe TRBD1 (5 bases). CDR1 and CDR2 from the germline V gene are MNHEY and SVGAGI. V was clipped by 2 bases and J by 1 base, with 8 bases between them. This CDR3 has 14 residues. CDR3 DNA: TGTGCCAGCAGTTACCGTCAGGGTAACTATGGCTACACCTTC. It specifies CASSYRQGNYGYTF.

This clonotype occurred a few times. The chain carries TRBV28 and TRBJ1-4, with 7 nucleotides matching TRBD1. Germline assignment: CDR1 MDHEN and CDR2 SYDVKM. This CDR3 contains 15 residues. V dropped 4 bases and J dropped 5; count of bases not matched to a gene: 7. CDR3 nucleotide sequence: TGTGCCAGCAGTTCACTCCAGGGGGTCAATGAAAAACTGTTTTTT. It is translated as CASSSLQGVNEKLFF.

This clonotype was seen a few times. The V gene is TRBV7-6, the J gene TRBJ2-1; 9 bases are a match to TRBD1. Germline V gene sequence: CDR1 SGHVS, CDR2 FNYEAQ. CDR3 size: 14 residues. V was clipped by 5 bases and J by 8 bases; unmatched bases: 7. The CDR3 bases are TGTGCCAGCAGCCTACAGGGGGCTGGTCATGAGCAGTTCTTC. Protein: CASSLQGAGHEQFF.

This clonotype was detected only a few times. This rearrangement joins TRBV3-1 to TRBJ1-1; tentatively, D is TRBD1 (5 bases). The CDR3 covers 14 residues. The V end was cut by 4 bases, the J end by 1 base, with 10 bases between. Germline loops: CDR1 LGHDT, CDR2 YNNKEL (reference sequence). The DNA of the CDR3 is TGTGCCAGCAGCCCGGGACTCACGAACACTGAAGCTTTCTTT. Translating it yields CASSPGLTNTEAFF. Together with reference TRBV3-1 and TRBJ1-1, the CDR3 gives the full variable domain: DTAVSQTPKYLVTQMGNDKSIKCEQNLGHDTMYWYKQDSKKFLKIMFSYNNKELIINETVPNRFSPKSPDKAHLNLHINSLELGDSAVYFCASSPGLTNTEAFFGQGTRLTVV.

This clonotype was recorded a few times. J is TRBJ2-4 and V is TRBV29-1, with D possibly matching TRBD2 (5 bases). Germline CDR1 and CDR2: SQVTM and ANQGSEA. Trimming cost V 6 bases and J 3 bases, with 12 bases left between them. The CDR3 is made up of 13 amino acids. In nucleotides, the CDR3 is TGCAGCGTAGCGGACGAGGACAAAAACATTCAGTACTTC. It codes for CSVADEDKNIQYF.

The chain joins TRBV6-5 to TRBJ2-7; D may be TRBD2 (6 bases). The germline V gene encodes CDR1 MNHEY and CDR2 SVGAGI. Trimming removed 8 bases at V and 3 bases at J, with 20 bases between. This CDR3 is 15 amino acids long. The CDR3 reads CASRKDTGGYYEQYV. Here the CDR3 DNA reads TGTGCCAGCCGAAAGGATACCGGGGGATACTACGAGCAGTACGTC.

The V call is TRBV7-7, the J call TRBJ1-1; D ambiguous. The CDR3 loop spans 13 amino acids. Deletions cut 2 bases from V and 3 bases from J, with 7 bases between. Per the germline V gene, CDR1 is SSHAT and CDR2 is FNYEAQ (reference sequence). In DNA, the CDR3 is TGTGCCAGCAGCTTACGGTTGGACACTGAAGCTTTCTTT. Protein sequence: CASSLRLDTEAFF.

Many counts were recorded for this clonotype. The J gene is TRBJ1-5, the V gene TRBV6-5; D gene uncertain. V lost 2 bases, J lost 3 bases, and 8 bases lay in between. Germline CDR1 is MNHEY and CDR2 is SVGAGI. There are 14 residues in the CDR3. In nucleotides, the CDR3 is TGTGCCAGCAGTTACGGGCAGAACAATCAGCCCCAGCATTTT. This codes for CASSYGQNNQPQHF.

This clonotype was seen at least ten times. V usage is TRBV12-5 and J usage is TRBJ1-1, with a tentative D call TRBD1 (5 bases). CDR3 length: 12 amino acids. Germline loops: CDR1 LGHNT, CDR2 FRNRAP. V was shortened by 6 bases and J by 6 bases, with 11 bases between the two germline ends. CDR3 sequence: CASGLRGSEAFF. The CDR3, as DNA: TGTGCTAGTGGCCTCCGGGGCTCTGAAGCTTTCTTT.

The gene calls are TRBV18 and TRBJ2-1; D unresolved. The germline V gene encodes CDR1 KGHSH and CDR2 LQKENI. Trimming took 6 bases from V and 9 from J, leaving 27 bases between them. The CDR3 runs 17 residues. CDR3 nucleotide sequence: TGTGCCAGCTCCAATACCCTGGGAAGGGTTGGCTCAGTTGAGCAGTTCTTC. It codes for CASSNTLGRVGSVEQFF.

The CDR3 region has the DNA TGTGCCAGCAGTTTGGCGGGGGCTCTCACAGATACGCAGTATTTT. Protein: CASSLAGALTDTQYF. The rearrangement links TRBV27 to TRBJ2-3, with TRBD2 as a possible D gene (7 bases). Deletions cut 3 bases from V and 2 bases from J, with 12 bases between. Germline loops: CDR1 MNHEY, CDR2 SMNVEV (reference sequence). This CDR3 region has 15 residues.

The V and J genes are TRBV12-3 or TRBV12-4 and TRBJ1-5, with TRBD1 matching 8 bases. The CDR3 contains 14 residues. V shed 6 bases and J 4 bases; nucleotides not matched to a gene: 5. Written as DNA, the CDR3 is TGTGCCAGCAGGCTACAGGGGGGGAATCAGCCCCAGCATTTT. The encoded protein is CASRLQGGNQPQHF.

There are many counts of this clonotype. The V call is TRBV19, the J call TRBJ1-1, with 8 bases aligning to TRBD1. The CDR3 spans 14 residues. Trimming removed 0 bases from V and 3 bases from J; junction bases left unmatched: 0. Per the germline V gene, CDR1 is LNHDA and CDR2 is SQIVND (reference sequence). The CDR3, as DNA: TGTGCCAGTAGTATAGACAGGGGGCACACTGAAGCTTTCTTT. Encoded protein: CASSIDRGHTEAFF.

This chain joins TRBV5-5 and TRBJ2-7; D call uncertain. CDR1 SGHKS and CDR2 YYEKEE come from the germline V gene (reference sequence). This CDR3 region has 15 residues. Between the trimmed V and J ends, which lost 0 bases and 6 bases, there was a span of 16 bases. The chain's CDR3 is CASSLDLLKRREQYV. The CDR3 DNA follows: TGTGCCAGCAGCTTGGATTTGCTCAAGCGACGCGAGCAGTACGTC.

This clonotype has only a few counts. The genes are TRBV20-1 and TRBJ2-3; possibly TRBD2 for D (5 bases). This CDR3 is built from 13 residues. V lost 7 bases and J lost 4, with 15 bases in between. Looked up from germline, CDR1 is DFQATT and CDR2 is SNEGSKA (reference sequence). As DNA, the CDR3 is TGCAGTGTTTTTTCCGGGAAATCAGATACGCAGTATTTT. As protein: CSVFSGKSDTQYF.

The chain combines TRBV7-8 with TRBJ2-2; TRBD2 matches at 9 bases. Per the germline V gene, CDR1 is SGHVS and CDR2 is FQNEAQ. The CDR3 runs 16 residues. V lost 0 bases and J lost 7; bases outside the gene matches: 6. CDR3 region: CASSLANIAGDGELFF. The CDR3 DNA sequence: TGTGCCAGCAGCTTAGCGAATATAGCGGGGGACGGGGAGCTGTTTTTT.

The rearrangement uses TRBV9 and TRBJ2-5; TRBD1 is a possible D gene (6 bases). V lost 3 bases, J lost 2 bases, and 11 bases lay in between. The CDR3 sequence is 14 residues long. Per germline, CDR1 SGDLS and CDR2 YYNGEE. CDR3 DNA sequence: TGTGCCAGCAGCGCCACGGACAGTCAAGAGACCCAGTACTTC. The encoded protein is CASSATDSQETQYF.

The rearrangement joins TRBV12-3 or TRBV12-4 to TRBJ2-2; no clear D gene. V was pared by 5 bases and J by 3 bases, with 4 bases between. The CDR3 spans 12 residues. The DNA of the CDR3 is TGTGCCAGCAGTACCCACACCGGGGAGCTGTTTTTT. Translated, it gives CASSTHTGELFF.

CDR3 residues: CASSFRMNTEAFF. DNA of the CDR3: TGTGCCAGCAGCTTTAGGATGAACACTGAAGCTTTCTTT. The rearrangement joins TRBV7-9 to TRBJ1-1; D not resolved. Trimming removed 3 bases from V and 0 bases from J, with 5 bases in between. CDR3 length: 13 residues. Germline CDR1 is SEHNR and CDR2 is FQNEAQ (reference sequence).

This chain joins TRBV7-2 and TRBJ1-6, with no clear D. CDR1 and CDR2 from the germline V gene are SGHTA and FQGNSA. Between the trimmed V and J ends, which lost 5 bases and 7 bases, there was a span of 18 bases. The CDR3 is 16 residues long. Here the CDR3 reads CASSPREPAGNSPLHF. The CDR3 DNA reads as TGTGCCAGCAGCCCCCGAGAGCCCGCGGGGAATTCACCCCTCCACTTT.

This clonotype occurred a few times. The chain has TRBV11-2 and TRBJ2-3; no definite D call. There are 11 residues in the CDR3. The germline V gene encodes CDR1 SGHAT and CDR2 FQNNGV. The ends were cut back, 6 bases at V and 5 bases at J, with 6 bases in the middle. DNA for the CDR3: TGTGCCAGCAGAAGAGGAGATACGCAGTATTTT. Translation gives CASRRGDTQYF.